The 19 T cell receptor beta chains in this list originate from one sample, sequenced in a study of human T cells and chemical hapten exposure. Time point denoted: patch test 1, 2 weeks after DPC sensitization. The treatment: therapeutic diphenylcyclopropenone sensitization with weekly scalp DPC. Via MiXCR, TCRdb re-called the RACE reads, giving one row per CDR3 protein. The table records around 99,000 distinct CDR3 sequences, about an eighth of them present only once. The sequencing used whole blood, collected in connection with sensitization to the hapten diphenylcyclopropenone (DPC). These receptor sequences come from a woman aged 40-49 years with alopecia areata. Some clones in this sample may be carry-over from other donors' samples.

This chain joins TRBV7-2 and TRBJ2-2; TRBD2 matches 8 bases. The CDR3 covers 17 residues. V lost 1 base to trimming and J lost 6 bases; unmatched junction nucleotides: 10. Germline CDR1 SGHTA, CDR2 FQGNSA. CDR3 nucleotide sequence: TGTGCCAGCAGCTTAGGTGGCGGGAGGTTTCGGGCCGGGGAGCTGTTTTTT. It codes for CASSLGGGRFRAGELFF.

This clonotype appeared a few times. CDR3 sequence: CASSVTVNTEAFF. The CDR3 nucleotides are TGTGCCAGCAGCGTAACTGTGAACACTGAAGCTTTCTTT. The V call is TRBV9, the J call TRBJ1-1; D not certain. The ends were cut back, 1 base at V and 0 bases at J, with 4 bases in the middle. The CDR3 extends over 13 amino acids. Germline V gene data show CDR1 as SGDLS and CDR2 as YYNGEE.

The chain employs TRBV6-1 and TRBJ1-1; TRBD1 aligns across 11 bases. The V and J ends lost 7 bases and 4 bases, in that order; junction bases with no gene match: 8. CDR1 MNHNS and CDR2 SASEGT come from the germline V gene. The CDR3 is 15 amino acids. In DNA, the CDR3 is TGTGCCAGCATCTCGGACAGGGGGCCCGTCACTGAAGCTTTCTTT. Translation gives CASISDRGPVTEAFF.

This clonotype came up a few times. V is TRBV18 and J is TRBJ2-1; D not resolved. This CDR3 is built from 13 residues. Germline V gene sequence: CDR1 KGHSH, CDR2 LQKENI. V lost 3 bases and J lost 4, with 7 bases in between. CDR3 in amino acids: CASSPAQYNEQFF. DNA of the CDR3: TGTGCCAGCTCACCTGCCCAGTACAATGAGCAGTTCTTC.

The sample holds a few counts of this clonotype. The rearrangement uses TRBV3-1 and TRBJ2-3; D gene ambiguous. The CDR3 covers 13 residues. Germline V gives CDR1 LGHDT, CDR2 YNNKEL (reference sequence). V lost 1 base and J lost 4, with 6 bases in between. For the CDR3, the DNA is TGTGCCAGCAGCCAAGTTCTCCCAGATACGCAGTATTTT. The encoded protein is CASSQVLPDTQYF.

CDR3 in amino acids: CASRRNSLDGYEQYF. The CDR3 DNA follows: TGTGCCAGCAGGCGTAACTCGCTCGACGGTTACGAGCAGTACTTC. The chain recombines TRBV6-5 with TRBJ2-7; unclear D gene. Deletions cut 6 bases from V and 4 bases from J, with 19 bases between. The germline V gene encodes CDR1 MNHEY and CDR2 SVGAGI. The CDR3 consists of 15 residues.

Relative to its sample, this clonotype is medium-sized (0.01 to 0.1%). The V gene is TRBV29-1, the J gene TRBJ1-3; D unresolved. This CDR3 comprises 13 residues. Germline CDR1 is SQVTM and CDR2 is ANQGSEA. Trimming removed 3 bases from V and 4 bases from J, with 10 bases in between. CDR3 coding DNA: TGCAGCGTTGACCCGGGGTCCGGAAACACCATATATTTT. Translation gives CSVDPGSGNTIYF.

V usage is TRBV28 and J usage is TRBJ2-3; D perhaps matches TRBD2 (6 bases). This CDR3 has 14 residues. Germline CDR1 reads MDHEN; CDR2 reads SYDVKM. V shed 3 bases and J shed 1 base, with 8 bases lying between them. As DNA, the CDR3 is TGTGCCAGCAGTTTTGTAGCGGGCACAGATACGCAGTATTTT. Amino acid sequence: CASSFVAGTDTQYF.

This chain joins TRBV28 and TRBJ1-6, with D perhaps matching TRBD1 (5 bases). The CDR3 length is 13 residues. V lost 6 bases and J 11 bases, leaving 14 bases between the germline ends. CDR1 MDHEN and CDR2 SYDVKM come from the germline V gene. CDR3 residues: CASRTAAGAPLHF. The CDR3 DNA follows: TGTGCCAGCAGGACCGCGGCGGGGGCACCCCTCCACTTT.

This clonotype was observed a few times. The CDR3 coding sequence is TGCAGCGTGCGGGCCCGAGAGAACACAGATACGCAGTATTTT. As protein: CSVRARENTDTQYF. The chain recombines TRBV29-1 with TRBJ2-3; D may be TRBD2 (5 bases). From germline, CDR1 is SQVTM and CDR2 ANQGSEA. Trimming removed 6 bases at V and 2 bases at J, with 15 bases between. This CDR3 is built from 14 residues.

This clonotype was seen many times. The rearrangement links TRBV7-6 to TRBJ1-5; D uncertain. The V end lost 2 bases, the J end lost 3 bases, and 17 bases lay between the germline ends. The CDR3 loop spans 17 amino acids. CDR1 and CDR2 (germline): SGHVS, FNYEAQ. The CDR3 reads CASSLSAGRNYNQPQHF. The CDR3 nucleotides read TGTGCCAGCAGCTTAAGTGCCGGCAGAAACTACAATCAGCCCCAGCATTTT.

In its sample, this clonotype was seen a few times. The CDR3 loop is CASTLPRLAGGYNEQFF. DNA for the CDR3: TGTGCCAGCACTCTCCCGCGACTAGCGGGAGGGTACAATGAGCAGTTCTTC. V and J are TRBV6-2 or TRBV6-3 and TRBJ2-1; 14 bases are shared with TRBD2. Germline V CDR1 and CDR2: MNHEY, SVGEGT. The CDR3 runs to 17 residues. The V segment lost 7 bases and the J segment 4 bases; nucleotides outside the gene matches: 9.

This chain links TRBV20-1 with TRBJ2-2; 10 positions agree with TRBD1. Germline CDR1 DFQATT, CDR2 SNEGSKA (reference sequence). Germline trimming cut 2 bases from V and 2 bases from J; bases unmatched to any gene: 11. The CDR3 extends over 18 amino acids. The CDR3 DNA sequence: TGCAGTGCTAGAACCGGGACAGGGGCGATTAGTAACACCGGGGAGCTGTTTTTT. Its translation: CSARTGTGAISNTGELFF.

In its sample, this clonotype was seen a few times. The V gene is TRBV10-3, the J gene TRBJ2-3; D is perhaps TRBD2 (5 bases). Germline values: CDR1 ENHRY, CDR2 SYGVKD. The CDR3 length is 13 residues. The V gene lost 2 bases and the J gene lost 7 bases, with 10 bases spanning the gap. This CDR3 reads CAISEAPGNTQYF. CDR3 DNA sequence: TGTGCCATCAGTGAGGCCCCCGGGAATACGCAGTATTTT.

The CDR3 loop is CASSLGPGYQETQYF. CDR3 DNA sequence: TGCGCCAGCAGCTTGGGTCCCGGGTACCAAGAGACCCAGTACTTC. The chain has TRBV5-1 and TRBJ2-5; no clear D. Germline CDR1 reads SGHRS; CDR2 reads YFSETQ. The CDR3 runs to 15 residues. With 0 bases removed from V and 0 bases from J, the gap between germline ends came to 9 bases.

This clonotype was recorded at least ten times. This chain links TRBV30 with TRBJ2-7; 8 bases agree with TRBD2. The CDR3 runs 14 residues. V lost 4 bases to trimming and J lost 2 bases; unmatched junction nucleotides: 7. Germline V gene sequence: CDR1 GTSNPN, CDR2 SVGIG (reference sequence). The CDR3 reads CAWKSRTSPYEQYF. CDR3 sequence (DNA): TGTGCCTGGAAATCCAGGACTAGCCCCTACGAGCAGTACTTC.

The chain combines TRBV3-1 with TRBJ2-5, with D possibly matching TRBD2 (7 bases). Per the germline V gene, CDR1 is LGHDT and CDR2 is YNNKEL (reference sequence). The CDR3 consists of 14 residues. V lost 1 base and J 5 bases, leaving 11 bases between the germline ends. CDR3 in amino acids: CASSQVGGEETQYF. CDR3 in DNA: TGTGCCAGCAGCCAAGTAGGGGGGGAGGAGACCCAGTACTTC.

This clonotype was seen at least ten times. The chain has TRBV10-3 and TRBJ1-1; the D is unclear. Deletions cut 4 bases from V and 0 bases from J, with 9 bases between. Looked up from germline, CDR1 is ENHRY and CDR2 is SYGVKD. This CDR3 contains 14 residues. The CDR3 spells CAISAAEMNTEAFF. For the CDR3, the DNA is TGTGCCATCAGTGCCGCAGAGATGAACACTGAAGCTTTCTTT.

This clonotype showed up many times. The chain combines TRBV7-2 with TRBJ1-6; 10 positions agree with TRBD1. With V trimmed by 4 bases and J by 7 bases, 1 base remained unmatched. CDR3 length equals 14 residues. Germline-derived CDR1 and CDR2 are SGHTA and FQGNSA. The CDR3 DNA follows: TGTGCCAGCAGCTGGGGACAGGGGAATTCACCCCTCCACTTT. It encodes CASSWGQGNSPLHF. The complete variable domain, with remaining parts taken from reference TRBV7-2 and TRBJ1-6, reads GAGVSQSPSNKVTEKGKDVELRCDPISGHTALYWYRQSLGQGLEFLIYFQGNSAPDKSGLPSDRFSAERTGGSVSTLTIQRTQQEDSAVYLCASSWGQGNSPLHFGNGTRLTVT.